The 10 T cell receptor beta chains in this list originate from one sample, sequenced in a study of breast tumors, draining lymph nodes, adjacent tissues. TCRdb reprocessed the multiplex PCR reads with MiXCR, giving one entry per CDR3 protein. The table lists about 21,000 distinct CDR3 sequences, 41% of them singletons. Material: breast tumor tissue. All receptors come from a female donor with breast cancer. Some clones in this sample may be carry-over from other donors' samples.

By share, this clonotype counts as medium-sized. J is TRBJ2-3 and V is TRBV5-1, with TRBD1 matching 12 bases. This CDR3 is built from 15 residues. Unmatched junction bases numbered 8, after V lost 7 bases and J lost 5 bases. Germline V gene lookup returns CDR1 SGHRS and CDR2 YFSETQ. CDR3 nucleotide sequence: TGCGCCAGCGGAACCGGGACAGGGGGCCTAGATACGCAGTATTTT. Amino acids: CASGTGTGGLDTQYF.

The chain is built from TRBV20-1 and TRBJ2-7, with D tentatively TRBD2 (6 bases). The CDR3 extends over 15 amino acids. Per the germline V gene, CDR1 is DFQATT and CDR2 is SNEGSKA (reference sequence). Trimming left V 0 bases short and J 3 bases short, with 15 bases between. CDR3 sequence reads: CSAREVGSGNYEQYF. The CDR3 bases are TGCAGTGCTAGAGAGGTGGGTAGCGGAAACTACGAGCAGTACTTC.

This clonotype was picked up a small number of times. This may stem from a read error, because a much larger clone lies one nucleotide away. The chain combines TRBV12-3 or TRBV12-4 with TRBJ1-2; no clear D gene. The length of the CDR3 is 16 residues. The V and J ends lost 3 bases and 8 bases respectively, with 22 bases between them. DNA of the CDR3: TGTGCCAGCAGTTTCGACGTAATAAAGCGAATGGGAGGCTACACCTTC. Protein product: CASSFDVIKRMGGYTF.

This clonotype was recorded a few times. The V call is TRBV11-1, the J call TRBJ1-1; D uncertain. This CDR3 spans 13 amino acids. The V and J ends lost 1 base and 0 bases respectively, with 3 bases between them. The V gene's germline CDR1 is SGHAT and CDR2 FQDESV (reference sequence). CDR3 sequence: CASSLVVNTEAFF. Here the CDR3 DNA reads TGTGCCAGCAGCTTAGTTGTGAACACTGAAGCTTTCTTT.

This clonotype has just a few counts. The rearrangement links TRBV27 to TRBJ1-6, with D possibly matching TRBD1 (5 bases). The CDR3 is 16 amino acids. Trimming cost V 3 bases and J 6 bases, with 15 bases left between them. CDR1 is MNHEY and CDR2 is SMNVEV in the germline V gene (reference sequence). Here the CDR3 DNA reads TGTGCCAGCAGTTTCCACCAGGGAAGGGGTAATTCACCCCTCCACTTT. As protein: CASSFHQGRGNSPLHF.

In this sample, this clonotype turned up many times. The V call is TRBV7-2, the J call TRBJ2-4; D possibly matches TRBD1 or TRBD2 (6 bases each). This CDR3 is built from 15 residues. Germline assignment: CDR1 SGHTA and CDR2 FQGNSA. V dropped 5 bases and J dropped 7 bases, with 18 bases sitting between them. CDR3 protein: CASSPIGGAGNIQYF. Here the CDR3 DNA reads TGTGCCAGCAGCCCCATCGGGGGCGCTGGGAACATTCAGTACTTC.

At least ten counts were recorded for this clonotype. V and J are TRBV7-9 and TRBJ1-2; D gene ambiguous. The V and J ends lost 6 bases and 2 bases respectively, with 4 bases between them. The CDR3 extends over 11 amino acids. Germline V lookup: CDR1 SEHNR, CDR2 FQNEAQ (reference sequence). CDR3 region: CASSENYGYTF. DNA for the CDR3: TGTGCCAGCAGTGAAAACTATGGCTACACCTTC.

The chain couples TRBV5-1 to TRBJ2-5; D may correspond to TRBD1 or TRBD2 (6 bases each). CDR1 is SGHRS and CDR2 is YFSETQ in the germline V gene. Trimming removed 3 bases at V and 5 bases at J, with 11 bases between. The CDR3 contains 13 residues. CDR3 residues: CASSYTGRETQYF. The CDR3 nucleotides read TGCGCCAGCAGCTATACAGGGAGGGAGACCCAGTACTTC.

This chain connects TRBV20-1 to TRBJ2-5; the D is unclear. V was pared by 3 bases and J by 4 bases, with 6 bases between. Germline V lookup: CDR1 DFQATT, CDR2 SNEGSKA (reference sequence). This CDR3 has 11 amino acids. The CDR3 sequence is CSASKGETQYF. In DNA, the CDR3 is TGCAGTGCTAGTAAGGGAGAGACCCAGTACTTC.

This clonotype has a single count. The J gene is TRBJ2-3, the V gene TRBV7-2; the D gene is possibly TRBD2 (5 bases). The germline gives CDR1 SGHTA, CDR2 FQGNSA. The CDR3 covers 16 residues. The germline V and J ends were trimmed by 1 base and 6 bases, with 17 bases remaining between them. The CDR3 sequence is CASSLGGYYEGDTQYF. The CDR3 nucleotides read TGTGCCAGCAGCTTAGGGGGATACTACGAGGGTGATACGCAGTATTTT.